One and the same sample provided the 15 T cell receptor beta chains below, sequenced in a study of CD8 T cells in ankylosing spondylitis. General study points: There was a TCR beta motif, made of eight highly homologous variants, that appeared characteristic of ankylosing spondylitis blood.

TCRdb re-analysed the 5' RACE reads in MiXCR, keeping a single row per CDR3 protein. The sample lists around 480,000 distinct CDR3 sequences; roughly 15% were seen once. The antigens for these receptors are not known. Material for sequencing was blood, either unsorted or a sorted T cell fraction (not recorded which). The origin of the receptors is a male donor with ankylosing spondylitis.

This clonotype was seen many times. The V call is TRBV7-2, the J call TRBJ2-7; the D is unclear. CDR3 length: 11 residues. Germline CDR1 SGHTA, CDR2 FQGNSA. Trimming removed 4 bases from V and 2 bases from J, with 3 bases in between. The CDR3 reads CASSSAYEQYF. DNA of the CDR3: TGTGCCAGCAGCTCCGCCTACGAGCAGTACTTC.

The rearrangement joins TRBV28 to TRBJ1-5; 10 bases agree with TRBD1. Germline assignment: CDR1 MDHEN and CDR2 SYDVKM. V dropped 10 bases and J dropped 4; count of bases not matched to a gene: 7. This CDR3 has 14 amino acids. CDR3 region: CATRRTGGNQPQHF. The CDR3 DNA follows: TGTGCCACCCGCAGGACAGGGGGGAATCAGCCCCAGCATTTT.

The CDR3 DNA follows: TGTGCCAGCAGCTCTCCCGGAGGGACCCCCTACGAGCAGTACTTC. Translating it yields CASSSPGGTPYEQYF. The chain employs TRBV7-8 and TRBJ2-7; weak D call: TRBD2 (6 bases). Germline V lookup: CDR1 SGHVS, CDR2 FQNEAQ. The CDR3 totals 15 residues. Trimming stripped 4 bases from V and 2 bases from J, with 15 bases between.

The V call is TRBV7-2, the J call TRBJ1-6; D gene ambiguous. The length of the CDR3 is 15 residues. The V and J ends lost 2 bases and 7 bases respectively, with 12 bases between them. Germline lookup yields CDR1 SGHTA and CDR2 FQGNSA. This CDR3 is CASSLLVFENSPLHF. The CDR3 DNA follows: TGTGCCAGCAGCTTATTAGTGTTTGAGAATTCACCCCTCCACTTT.

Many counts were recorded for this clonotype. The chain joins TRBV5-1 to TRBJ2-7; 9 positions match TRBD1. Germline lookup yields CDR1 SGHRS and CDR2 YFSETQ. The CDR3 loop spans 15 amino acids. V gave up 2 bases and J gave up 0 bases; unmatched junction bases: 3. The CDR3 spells CASSFGTGRSYEQYF. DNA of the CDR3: TGCGCCAGCAGCTTCGGGACAGGGCGCTCCTACGAGCAGTACTTC.

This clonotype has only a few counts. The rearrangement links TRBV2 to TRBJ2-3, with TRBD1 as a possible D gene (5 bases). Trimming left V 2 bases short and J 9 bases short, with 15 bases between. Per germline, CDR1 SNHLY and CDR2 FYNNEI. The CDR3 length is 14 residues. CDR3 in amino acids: CASSENRPETTQYF. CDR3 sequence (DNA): TGTGCCAGCAGTGAAAACAGGCCAGAAACCACGCAGTATTTT.

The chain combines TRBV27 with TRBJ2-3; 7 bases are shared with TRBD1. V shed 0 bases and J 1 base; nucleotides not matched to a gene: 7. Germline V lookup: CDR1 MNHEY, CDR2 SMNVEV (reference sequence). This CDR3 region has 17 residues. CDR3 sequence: CASSLSGTVQRTDTQYF. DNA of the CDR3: TGTGCCAGCAGTTTATCGGGGACAGTACAACGCACAGATACGCAGTATTTT.

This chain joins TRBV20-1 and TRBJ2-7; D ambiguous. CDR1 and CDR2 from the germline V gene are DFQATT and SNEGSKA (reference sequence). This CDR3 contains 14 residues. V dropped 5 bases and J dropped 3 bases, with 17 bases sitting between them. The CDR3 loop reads CSASRPKHRYEQYF. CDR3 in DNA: TGCAGTGCTTCCCGACCGAAACACCGCTACGAGCAGTACTTC.

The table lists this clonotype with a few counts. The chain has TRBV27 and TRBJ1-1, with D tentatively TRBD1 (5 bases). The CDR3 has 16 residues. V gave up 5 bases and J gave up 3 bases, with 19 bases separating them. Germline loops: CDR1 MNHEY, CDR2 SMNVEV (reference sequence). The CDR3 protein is CASSPRGTWEDTEAFF. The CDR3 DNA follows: TGTGCCAGCAGTCCCAGAGGGACCTGGGAGGACACTGAAGCTTTCTTT.

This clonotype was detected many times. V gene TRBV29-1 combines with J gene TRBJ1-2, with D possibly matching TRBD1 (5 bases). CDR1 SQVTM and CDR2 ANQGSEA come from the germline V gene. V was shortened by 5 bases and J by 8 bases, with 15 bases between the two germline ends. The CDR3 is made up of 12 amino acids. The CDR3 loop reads CSVTESRGGYTF. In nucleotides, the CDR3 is TGCAGCGTTACAGAGTCGAGGGGAGGCTACACCTTC. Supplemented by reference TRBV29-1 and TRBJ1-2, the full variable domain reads SAVISQKPSRDICQRGTSLTIQCQVDSQVTMMFWYRQQPGQSLTLIATANQGSEATYESGFVIDKFPISRPNLTFSTLTVSNMSPEDSSIYLCSVTESRGGYTFGSGTRLTVV.

CDR3 DNA sequence: TGTGCCAGCAGCGCCCGGACTCCAGAGCTGTTTTTT. Protein product: CASSARTPELFF. The chain recombines TRBV9 with TRBJ2-2; a possible D gene is TRBD2 (5 bases). In germline, CDR1 is SGDLS, CDR2 YYNGEE. This CDR3 comprises 12 residues. The V and J ends lost 3 bases and 11 bases respectively, with 11 bases between them.

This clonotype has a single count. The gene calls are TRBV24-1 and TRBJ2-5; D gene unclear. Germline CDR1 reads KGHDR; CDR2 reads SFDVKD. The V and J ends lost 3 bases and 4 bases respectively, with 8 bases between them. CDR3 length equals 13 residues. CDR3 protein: CATSDLGVETQYF. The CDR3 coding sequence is TGTGCCACCAGTGATCTAGGTGTAGAGACCCAGTACTTC.

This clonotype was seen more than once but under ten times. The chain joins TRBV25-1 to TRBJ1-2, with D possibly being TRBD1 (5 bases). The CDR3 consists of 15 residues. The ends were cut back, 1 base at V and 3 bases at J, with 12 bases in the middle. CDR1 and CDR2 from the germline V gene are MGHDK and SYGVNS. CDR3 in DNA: TGTGCCAGCAGTGAATTTGGCAGGGAGGACTATGGCTACACCTTC. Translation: CASSEFGREDYGYTF.

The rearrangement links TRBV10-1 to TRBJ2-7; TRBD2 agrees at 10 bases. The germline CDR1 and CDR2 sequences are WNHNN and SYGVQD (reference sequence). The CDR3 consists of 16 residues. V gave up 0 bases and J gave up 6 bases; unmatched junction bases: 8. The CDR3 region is CASSESLAGALSEQYF. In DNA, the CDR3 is TGCGCCAGCAGTGAGTCCCTAGCGGGGGCACTGAGCGAGCAGTACTTC.

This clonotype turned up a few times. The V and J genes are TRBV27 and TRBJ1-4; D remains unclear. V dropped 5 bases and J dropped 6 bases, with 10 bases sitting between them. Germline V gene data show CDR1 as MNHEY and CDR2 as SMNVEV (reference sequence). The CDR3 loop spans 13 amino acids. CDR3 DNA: TGTGCCAGCAGTAGGTGGAGCGATGAAAAACTGTTTTTT. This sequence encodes CASSRWSDEKLFF.